Shown below are 12 T cell receptor beta chains from a single sample sequenced in a study of blood T cell repertoires in COVID-19. The protocol was immunoSEQ multiplex PCR, while the TCRdb copy is restricted to in-frame clones and leaves out a portion. The table lists about 130,000 clones, about 76% of them singletons. The sequencing sample was made of peripheral blood. The receptors shown here come from a man older than 75 with acute or convalescent COVID-19.

This chain connects TRBV18 to TRBJ2-5; no definite D call. Germline CDR1 reads KGHSH; CDR2 reads LQKENI. CDR3 length: 13 amino acids. Trimming took 6 bases from V and 5 from J, leaving 13 bases between them. The DNA of the CDR3 is TGTGCCAGCTCCCCCCAGATACAGGAGACCCAGTACTTC. It specifies CASSPQIQETQYF.

The CDR3 spells CATSVGQGTYNEQFF. The CDR3 nucleotides are TGTGCCACCAGCGTCGGACAGGGCACCTACAATGAGCAGTTCTTC. The chain employs TRBV15 and TRBJ2-1; 8 nucleotides align to TRBD1. The CDR3 runs 15 residues. Germline lookup yields CDR1 LNHNV and CDR2 YYDKDF (reference sequence). The V and J ends lost 5 bases and 2 bases, in that order; junction bases with no gene match: 5.

The chain links TRBV21-1 to TRBJ2-2; no DNA check was done on the table's D call, TRBD2. TRBV21-1 is annotated as a pseudogene. This CDR3 contains 16 residues. The CDR3 reads CASSKGMRVGSGELFF. The DNA of the CDR3 is TGTGCCAGCAGCAAAGGGATGAGGGTAGGTTCCGGGGAGCTGTTTTTT.

V is TRBV10-3 and J is TRBJ2-6; a weak D match, TRBD2 (6 bases). The CDR3 is 15 amino acids. V shed 2 bases and J shed 1 base, with 6 bases lying between them. The V gene's germline CDR1 is ENHRY and CDR2 SYGVKD. CDR3 in DNA: TGTGCCATCAGTGAGCGGGGGTCTGGGGCCAACGTCCTGACTTTC. The encoded protein is CAISERGSGANVLTF.

The chain is built from TRBV18 and TRBJ1-1; 7 bases agree with TRBD1. Germline V gene sequence: CDR1 KGHSH, CDR2 LQKENI. Trimming cost V 6 bases and J 0 bases; bases outside gene matches: 25. CDR3 length equals 21 residues. The CDR3 DNA follows: TGTGCCAGCTCCACCACGAGAATGACAGACAGGGCCGTATCGATGAACACTGAAGCTTTCTTT. It translates to CASSTTRMTDRAVSMNTEAFF.

The J gene is TRBJ2-7, the V gene TRBV9; 8 bases map to TRBD1. The CDR3 runs 15 residues. V was pared by 4 bases and J by 0 bases, with 6 bases of the junction left unmatched. Germline CDR1 SGDLS, CDR2 YYNGEE. This CDR3 is CASSPRTGSSYEQYF. CDR3 nucleotide sequence: TGTGCCAGCAGCCCCCGGACAGGGAGCTCCTACGAGCAGTACTTC.

The chain employs TRBV28 and TRBJ2-4, with D maybe TRBD2 (6 bases). With 3 bases removed from V and 1 base from J, the gap between germline ends came to 10 bases. Germline V gene lookup returns CDR1 MDHEN and CDR2 SYDVKM. This CDR3 spans 15 amino acids. CDR3 region: CASSFSSVAKNIQYF. The CDR3 DNA reads TGTGCCAGCAGTTTTTCTAGCGTGGCCAAAAACATTCAGTACTTC.

V and J are TRBV27 and TRBJ1-2; 7 nucleotides agree with TRBD1. The CDR3 contains 14 residues. Germline V gene sequence: CDR1 MNHEY, CDR2 SMNVEV (reference sequence). The V segment lost 5 bases and the J segment 6 bases; nucleotides outside the gene matches: 9. CDR3 region: CASSLRQGLDGYTF. CDR3 nucleotide sequence: TGTGCCAGCAGTCTACGACAGGGTTTGGATGGCTACACCTTC.

V is TRBV10-3 and J is TRBJ1-1; 8 bases align to TRBD1. Germline assignment: CDR1 ENHRY and CDR2 SYGVKD. CDR3 length: 14 amino acids. V lost 3 bases to trimming and J lost 7 bases; unmatched junction nucleotides: 7. CDR3 sequence: CAISELQGGSEAFF. The CDR3 DNA is TGTGCCATCAGTGAATTACAGGGGGGAAGTGAAGCTTTCTTT.

The V gene is TRBV4-3, the J gene TRBJ1-1; a weak D match, TRBD1 (6 bases). The CDR3 is made up of 15 amino acids. Germline V gene data show CDR1 as LGHNA and CDR2 as YSLEER. With 0 bases removed from V and 0 bases from J, the gap between germline ends came to 8 bases. For the CDR3, the DNA is TGCGCCAGCAGCCAAGAGCGGGGGCTGAACACTGAAGCTTTCTTT. Encoded protein: CASSQERGLNTEAFF.

The V call is TRBV10-3, the J call TRBJ1-6, with a weak D call TRBD1 (5 bases). CDR3 length: 16 amino acids. Germline V gene data show CDR1 as ENHRY and CDR2 as SYGVKD. V gave up 3 bases and J gave up 8 bases, with 17 bases separating them. CDR3 sequence (DNA): TGTGCCATCAGTGACTTTTCAAGGGGAACGGATTCACCCCTCCACTTT. This encodes CAISDFSRGTDSPLHF.

V usage is TRBV20-1 and J usage is TRBJ1-5; no clear D gene. CDR3 length: 17 residues. Between the trimmed V and J ends, which lost 3 bases and 0 bases, there was a span of 18 bases. Germline CDR1 DFQATT, CDR2 SNEGSKA (reference sequence). DNA for the CDR3: TGCAGTGCTAGTAATTCCCTCCTCGGAGTTAGCAATCAGCCCCAGCATTTT. Protein: CSASNSLLGVSNQPQHF.